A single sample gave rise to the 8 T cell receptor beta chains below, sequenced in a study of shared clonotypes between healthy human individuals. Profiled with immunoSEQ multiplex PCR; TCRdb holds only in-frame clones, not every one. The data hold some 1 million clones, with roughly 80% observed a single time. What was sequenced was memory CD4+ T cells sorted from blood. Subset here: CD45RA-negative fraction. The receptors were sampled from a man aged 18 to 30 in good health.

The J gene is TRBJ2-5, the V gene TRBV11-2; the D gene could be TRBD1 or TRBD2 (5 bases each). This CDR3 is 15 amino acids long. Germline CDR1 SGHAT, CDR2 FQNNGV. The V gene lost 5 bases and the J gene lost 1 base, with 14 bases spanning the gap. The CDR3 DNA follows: TGTGCCAGCAGCCGAATGGGACGGACCCAAGAGACCCAGTACTTC. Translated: CASSRMGRTQETQYF.

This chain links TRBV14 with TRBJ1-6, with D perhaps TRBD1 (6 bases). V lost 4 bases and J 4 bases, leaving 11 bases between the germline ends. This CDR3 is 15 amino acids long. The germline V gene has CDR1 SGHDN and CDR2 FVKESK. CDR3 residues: CASSLDSRYNSPLHF. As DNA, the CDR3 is TGTGCCAGCAGCCTGGACAGCAGATATAATTCACCCCTCCACTTT.

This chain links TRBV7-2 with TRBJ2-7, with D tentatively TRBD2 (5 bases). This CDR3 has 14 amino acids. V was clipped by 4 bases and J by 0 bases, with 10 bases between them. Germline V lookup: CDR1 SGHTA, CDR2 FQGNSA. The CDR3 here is CASSSGWGSYEQYF. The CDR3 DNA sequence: TGTGCCAGCAGCTCGGGATGGGGCTCCTACGAGCAGTACTTC.

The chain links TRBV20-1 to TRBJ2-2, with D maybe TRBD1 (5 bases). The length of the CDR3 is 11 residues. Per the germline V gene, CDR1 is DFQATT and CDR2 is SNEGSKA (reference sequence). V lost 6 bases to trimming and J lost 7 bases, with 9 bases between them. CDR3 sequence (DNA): TGCAGTGCCCCAAGGGGCGGGGAGCTGTTTTTT. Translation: CSAPRGGELFF.

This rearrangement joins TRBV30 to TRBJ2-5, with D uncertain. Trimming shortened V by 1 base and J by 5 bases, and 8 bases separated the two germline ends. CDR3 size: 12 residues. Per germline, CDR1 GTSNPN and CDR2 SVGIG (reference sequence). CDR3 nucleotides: TGTGCCTGGAGTGGTATTCGGGAGACCCAGTACTTC. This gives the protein CAWSGIRETQYF. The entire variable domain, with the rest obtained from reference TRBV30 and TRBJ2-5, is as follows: SQTIHQWPATLVQPVGSPLSLECTVEGTSNPNLYWYRQAAGRGLQLLFYSVGIGQISSEVPQNLSASRPQDRQFILSSKKLLLSDSGFYLCAWSGIRETQYFGPGTRLLVL.

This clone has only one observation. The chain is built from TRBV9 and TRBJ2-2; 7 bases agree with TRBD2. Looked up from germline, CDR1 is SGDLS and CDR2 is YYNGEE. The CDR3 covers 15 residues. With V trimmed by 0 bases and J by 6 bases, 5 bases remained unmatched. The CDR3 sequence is CASSVVAGVPGELFF. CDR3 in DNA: TGTGCCAGCAGCGTAGTTGCGGGAGTCCCCGGGGAGCTGTTTTTT.

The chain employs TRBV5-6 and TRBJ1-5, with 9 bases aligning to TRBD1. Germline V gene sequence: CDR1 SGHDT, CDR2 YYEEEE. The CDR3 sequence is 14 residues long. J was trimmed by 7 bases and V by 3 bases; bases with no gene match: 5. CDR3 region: CASSSGQGRQPQHF. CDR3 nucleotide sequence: TGTGCCAGCAGCTCCGGACAGGGGAGGCAGCCCCAGCATTTT.

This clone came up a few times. CDR3 amino acids: CASSSGAEGRAFF. CDR3 in DNA: TGCGCCAGCAGCTCTGGGGCGGAGGGGCGGGCTTTCTTT. The chain uses TRBV5-1 and TRBJ1-1, with D possibly TRBD1 on 5 matching bases. This CDR3 has 13 residues. Germline V gene data show CDR1 as SGHRS and CDR2 as YFSETQ. V was clipped by 3 bases and J by 11 bases, with 17 bases between them.